This TCR beta chain derives from a study of blood T cell repertoires in COVID-19. Study-level information: Spain, Italy and the United States supplied samples that represented acute and convalescent COVID-19.

Germline CDR1 and CDR2: MGHDK and SYGVNS. The CDR3 has 16 residues. Trimming at V came to 4 bases and at J to 4 bases, leaving 9 bases not matched to a gene. In the original analysis: For nucleated cells, counts were estimated from reference gene primer amplification. Sequencing used immunoSEQ multiplex PCR; TCRdb keeps in-frame clones, though not all of them. V and J calls and clone size are as listed in that table; D and trimming were resolved from the DNA. Counted here are tens of thousands of clones, about 81% occurring once; the ten biggest clones make up more than 10%. This clone has only a few counts.

This sequence joins TRBV25-1 and TRBJ2-1; 8 nucleotides line up with TRBD1. This receptor was identified in a human donor in a cohort sampled during active COVID-19. Input material: peripheral blood. CDR3 region: CASSAPGGNRYNEQFF. DNA for the CDR3: TGTGCCAGCAGTGCGCCAGGGGGCAACAGGTACAATGAGCAGTTCTTC. Full variable domain (rest looked up from reference TRBV25-1 and TRBJ2-1): EADIYQTPRYLVIGTGKKITLECSQTMGHDKMYWYQQDPGMELHLIHYSYGVNSTEKGDLSSESTVSRIRTEHFPLTLESARPSHTSQYLCASSAPGGNRYNEQFFGPGTRLTVL.